The present T cell receptor (beta chain) was sequenced within a study of radiotherapy plus CTLA-4 blockade in lung cancer. Here immunoSEQ multiplex PCR was the method, and the copy in TCRdb shows in-frame clones only, minus some. This sample yields roughly 32,000 clones, of which roughly 70% are seen a single time; 4% belongs to the top ten. The germline CDR1 and CDR2 sequences are SGHAT and FQNNGV. Deletions cut 7 bases from V and 4 bases from J, with 16 bases between. The CDR3 covers 14 residues. The clonotype comes from a human donor with non-small cell lung cancer who had stable disease on radiotherapy plus ipilimumab. The material sequenced was peripheral blood, taken from a patient treated with radiotherapy plus ipilimumab. J is TRBJ1-1 and V is TRBV11-2, with D unclear. In DNA, the CDR3 is TGTGCCAGCACCCCCGGCTTCCGGGCCACTGAAGCTTTCTTT. Protein sequence: CASTPGFRATEAFF.